Listed below are T cell receptor beta chains from one sample, sequenced in a study of neurological immune-mediated disorders. TCRdb redid the calling of the 5' RACE reads with MiXCR, one entry per CDR3 protein. Altogether roughly 74,000 distinct CDR3 sequences are present, approximately 5.2% being singletons, with the ten largest covering roughly 7.4%. The material sequenced was PBMCs. The receptors were gathered from a man between 18 and 29 years old with multiple sclerosis. Both conserved end residues are trimmed from each CDR3.

CDR3	V	J
ASSLAGLIDTQY	TRBV5-1	TRBJ2-3
ATLPRQLSYNEQF	TRBV27	TRBJ2-1
ASSFSGRARGTDTQY	TRBV7-2	TRBJ2-3
ASNRDRDSEAF	TRBV19	TRBJ1-1
SVPDEGGNEQF	TRBV29-1	TRBJ2-1
SARDYRGGLTKNIQY	TRBV20-1	TRBJ2-4
SAQQGGSNQPQH	TRBV20-1	TRBJ1-5
SATGQLYGYT	TRBV20-1	TRBJ1-2
ASRSGTGNEKLF	TRBV5-1	TRBJ1-4
SGTSGTRQY	TRBV20-1	TRBJ2-7
ASSWGLAGGSSYEQY	TRBV5-1	TRBJ2-7
ASSGTGTDTDTQY	TRBV9	TRBJ2-3
ASSQEVGSTDTQY	TRBV3-1	TRBJ2-3
AISESVSLNTEAF	TRBV10-3	TRBJ1-1
SASAQVSSYEQY	TRBV20-1	TRBJ2-7
ASSSASGRTDTQY	TRBV5-1	TRBJ2-3
ASSVNRDYGYT	TRBV12-3/TRBV12-4	TRBJ1-2
SARDGTGQAHIQY	TRBV20-1	TRBJ2-4
ASSDDRENYGYT	TRBV12-3/TRBV12-4	TRBJ1-2
ASSLTASGYNEQF	TRBV2	TRBJ2-1
ASSIQGMNTEAF	TRBV2	TRBJ1-1
ASSLGSGGASTDTQY	TRBV5-1	TRBJ2-3
ASSFLDVRRTEAF	TRBV12-3/TRBV12-4	TRBJ1-1
ASSRGSLRDNEQF	TRBV7-2	TRBJ2-1
SAGHNNYNEQF	TRBV20-1	TRBJ2-1
SARSGNEQY	TRBV20-1	TRBJ2-7
ASSPLAGLETQY	TRBV14	TRBJ2-5
ASSKGQDSQPQH	TRBV7-2	TRBJ1-5
ASSWSLGANEKLF	TRBV5-8	TRBJ1-4
ASGLGGGNQPQH	TRBV5-6	TRBJ1-5
ASSPTSNEQF	TRBV3-1	TRBJ2-1
ASSLDPHYGYT	TRBV5-1	TRBJ1-2
SAPAPSYNSPLN	TRBV20-1	TRBJ1-6
ASGRDNLSGNTIY	TRBV18	TRBJ1-3
ASSELAGGPDTQY	TRBV6-1	TRBJ2-3
ASSLRERGLAGARDTGELF	TRBV12-3/TRBV12-4	TRBJ2-2
ASSLFTAGSGGYT	TRBV14	TRBJ1-2
ASSRDGGNEKLF	TRBV11-2	TRBJ1-4
SALPTRGTNEKLF	TRBV20-1	TRBJ1-4
ASSLQGGRNTGELF	TRBV5-1	TRBJ2-2
SVQDRAADTEAF	TRBV29-1	TRBJ1-1
SARFGLAGVSH	TRBV20-1	TRBJ2-7
ASSHGGTDTQY	TRBV7-3	TRBJ2-3
SASPTSGGETQY	TRBV20-1	TRBJ2-5
ASSQGPAAEQY	TRBV3-1	TRBJ2-7
ASSGSPGELF	TRBV9	TRBJ2-2
SAQTPTGGDWGYT	TRBV20-1	TRBJ1-2
AISGQALVGELF	TRBV10-3	TRBJ2-2